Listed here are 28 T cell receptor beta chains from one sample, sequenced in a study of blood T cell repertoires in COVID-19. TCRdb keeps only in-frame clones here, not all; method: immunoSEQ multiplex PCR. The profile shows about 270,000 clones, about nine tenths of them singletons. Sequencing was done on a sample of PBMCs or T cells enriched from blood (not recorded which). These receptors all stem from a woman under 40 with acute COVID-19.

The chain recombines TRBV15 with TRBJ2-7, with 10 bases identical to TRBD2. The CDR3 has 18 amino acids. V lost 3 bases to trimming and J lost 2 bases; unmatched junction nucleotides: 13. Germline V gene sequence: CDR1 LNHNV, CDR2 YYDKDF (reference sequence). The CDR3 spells CATSSPPLRTSGPYEQYF. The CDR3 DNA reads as TGTGCCACCAGCAGTCCCCCCCTAAGGACTAGCGGCCCCTACGAGCAGTACTTC.

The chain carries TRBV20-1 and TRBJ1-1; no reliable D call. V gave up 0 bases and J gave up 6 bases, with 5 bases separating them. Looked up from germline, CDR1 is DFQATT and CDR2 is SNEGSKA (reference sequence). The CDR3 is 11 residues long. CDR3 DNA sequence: TGCAGTGCTAGAGATTACTCTGAAGCTTTCTTT. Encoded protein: CSARDYSEAFF.

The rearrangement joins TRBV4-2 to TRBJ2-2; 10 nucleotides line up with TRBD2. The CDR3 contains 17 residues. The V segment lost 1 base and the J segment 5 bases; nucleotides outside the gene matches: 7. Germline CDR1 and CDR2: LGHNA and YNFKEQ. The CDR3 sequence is CASSQGSSGSRTGELFF. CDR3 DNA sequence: TGTGCCAGCAGCCAAGGGTCTAGCGGGAGTAGGACCGGGGAGCTGTTTTTT.

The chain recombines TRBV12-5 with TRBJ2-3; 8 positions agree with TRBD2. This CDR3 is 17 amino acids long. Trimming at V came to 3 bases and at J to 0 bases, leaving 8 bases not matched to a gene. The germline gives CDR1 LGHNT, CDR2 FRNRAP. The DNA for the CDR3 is TGTGCTAGTGGTTTATACTTAGCGGGACCCAGCACAGATACGCAGTATTTT. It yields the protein CASGLYLAGPSTDTQYF. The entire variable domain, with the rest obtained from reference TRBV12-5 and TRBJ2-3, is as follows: DARVTQTPRHKVTEMGQEVTMRCQPILGHNTVFWYRQTMMQGLELLAYFRNRAPLDDSGMPKDRFSAEMPDATLATLKIQPSEPRDSAVYFCASGLYLAGPSTDTQYFGPGTRLTVL.

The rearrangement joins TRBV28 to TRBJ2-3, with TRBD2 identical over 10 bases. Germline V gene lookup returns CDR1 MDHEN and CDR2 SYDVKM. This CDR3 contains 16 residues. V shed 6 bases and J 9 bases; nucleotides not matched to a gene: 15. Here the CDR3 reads CASRLYPGLASQTQYF. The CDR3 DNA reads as TGTGCCAGCAGGCTATATCCGGGACTAGCGAGCCAGACGCAGTATTTT.

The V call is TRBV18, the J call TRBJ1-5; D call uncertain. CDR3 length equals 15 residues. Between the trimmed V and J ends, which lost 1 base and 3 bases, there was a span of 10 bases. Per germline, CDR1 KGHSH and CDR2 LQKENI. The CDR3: CASSPQEIFNQPQHF. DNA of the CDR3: TGTGCCAGCTCACCACAGGAGATATTCAATCAGCCCCAGCATTTT.

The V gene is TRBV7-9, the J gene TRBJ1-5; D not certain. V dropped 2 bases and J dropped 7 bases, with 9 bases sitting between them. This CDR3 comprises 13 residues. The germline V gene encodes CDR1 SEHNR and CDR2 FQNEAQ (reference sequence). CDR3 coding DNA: TGTGCCAGCAGCTTAACCGGGGAGCAGCCCCAGCATTTT. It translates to CASSLTGEQPQHF.

The CDR3 protein is CASSLTGEGTEAFF. Written as DNA, the CDR3 is TGTGCCAGCAGCCTTACCGGGGAGGGAACTGAAGCTTTCTTT. V gene TRBV7-9 combines with J gene TRBJ1-1; D gene unclear. Looked up from germline, CDR1 is SEHNR and CDR2 is FQNEAQ (reference sequence). V lost 5 bases, J lost 5 bases, and 15 bases lay in between. This CDR3 is 14 amino acids long.

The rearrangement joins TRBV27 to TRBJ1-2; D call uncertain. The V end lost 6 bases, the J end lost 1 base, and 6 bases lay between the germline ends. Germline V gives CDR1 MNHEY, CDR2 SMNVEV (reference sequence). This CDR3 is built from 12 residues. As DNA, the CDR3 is TGTGCCAGCAGGGCTCTTAACTATGGCTACACCTTC. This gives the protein CASRALNYGYTF.

CDR3 in amino acids: CSAPQNTEAFF. CDR3 nucleotides: TGCAGCGCCCCCCAGAACACTGAAGCTTTCTTT. The gene calls are TRBV29-1 and TRBJ1-1; no definite D call. CDR1 and CDR2 from the germline V gene are SQVTM and ANQGSEA. V was clipped by 7 bases and J by 1 base, with 7 bases between them. This CDR3 has 11 residues.

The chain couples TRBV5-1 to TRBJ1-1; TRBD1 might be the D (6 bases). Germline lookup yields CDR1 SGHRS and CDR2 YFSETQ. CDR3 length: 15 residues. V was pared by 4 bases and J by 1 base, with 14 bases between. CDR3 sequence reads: CASSLGQPGNTEAFF. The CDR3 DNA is TGCGCCAGCAGCCTAGGACAGCCTGGGAACACTGAAGCTTTCTTT.

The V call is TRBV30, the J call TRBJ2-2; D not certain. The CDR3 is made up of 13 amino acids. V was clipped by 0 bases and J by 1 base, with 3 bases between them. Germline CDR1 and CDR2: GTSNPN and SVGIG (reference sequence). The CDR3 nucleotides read TGTGCCTGGAGTGTACTGAACACCGGGGAGCTGTTTTTT. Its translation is CAWSVLNTGELFF.

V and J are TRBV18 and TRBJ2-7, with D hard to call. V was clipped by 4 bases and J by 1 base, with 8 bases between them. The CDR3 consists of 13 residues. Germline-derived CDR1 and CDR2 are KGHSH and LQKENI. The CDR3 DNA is TGTGCCAGCTCACGCATCAGGTCCTACGAGCAGTACTTC. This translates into CASSRIRSYEQYF.

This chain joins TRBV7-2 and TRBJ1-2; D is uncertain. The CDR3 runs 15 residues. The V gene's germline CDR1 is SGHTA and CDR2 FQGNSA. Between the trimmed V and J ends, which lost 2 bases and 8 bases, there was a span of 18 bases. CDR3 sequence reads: CASSLNRGSSRGYTF. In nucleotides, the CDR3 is TGTGCCAGCAGCTTAAATCGCGGCAGCTCACGGGGCTACACCTTC.

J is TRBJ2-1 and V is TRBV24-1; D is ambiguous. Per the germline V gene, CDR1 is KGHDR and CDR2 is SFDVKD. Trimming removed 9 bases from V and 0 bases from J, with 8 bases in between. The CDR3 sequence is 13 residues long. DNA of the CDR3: TGTGCCACCGCGACATTCTCCTACAATGAGCAGTTCTTC. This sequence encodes CATATFSYNEQFF.

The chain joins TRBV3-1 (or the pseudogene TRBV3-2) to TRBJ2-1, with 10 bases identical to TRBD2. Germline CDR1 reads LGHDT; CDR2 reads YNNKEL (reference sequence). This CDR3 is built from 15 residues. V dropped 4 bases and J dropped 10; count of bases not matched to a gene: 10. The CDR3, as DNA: TGTGCCAGCAGCCCTCCTAGCGGGAGAATGGGGGAGCAGTTCTTC. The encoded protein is CASSPPSGRMGEQFF.

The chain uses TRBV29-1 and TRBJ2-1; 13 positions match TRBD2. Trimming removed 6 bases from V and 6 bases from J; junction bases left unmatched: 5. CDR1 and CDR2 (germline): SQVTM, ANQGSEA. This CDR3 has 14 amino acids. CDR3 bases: TGCAGCGTCCAGGGGACTAGCGGGGTCAATGAGCAGTTCTTC. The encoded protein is CSVQGTSGVNEQFF.

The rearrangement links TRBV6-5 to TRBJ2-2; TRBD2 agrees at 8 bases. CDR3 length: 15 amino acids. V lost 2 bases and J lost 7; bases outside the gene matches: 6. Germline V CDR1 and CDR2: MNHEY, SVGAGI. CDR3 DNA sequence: TGTGCCAGCAGTTACCTCCGGGGACTAGACGGGGAGCTGTTTTTT. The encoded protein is CASSYLRGLDGELFF.

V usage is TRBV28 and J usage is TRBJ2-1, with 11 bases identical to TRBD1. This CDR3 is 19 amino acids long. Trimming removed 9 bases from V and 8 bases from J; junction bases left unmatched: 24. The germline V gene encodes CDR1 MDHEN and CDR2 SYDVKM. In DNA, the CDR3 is TGTGCCAGTTCCCTCGTGAGGACAGGGGGCGCAGGGGCGAGCGATGAGCAGTTCTTC. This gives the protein CASSLVRTGGAGASDEQFF.

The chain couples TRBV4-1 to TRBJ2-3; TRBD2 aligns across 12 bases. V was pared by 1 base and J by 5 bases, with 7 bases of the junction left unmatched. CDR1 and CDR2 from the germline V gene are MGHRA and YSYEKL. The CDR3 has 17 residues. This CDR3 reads CASSQVGLAGSLDTQYF. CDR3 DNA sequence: TGCGCCAGCAGCCAAGTAGGACTAGCGGGATCTTTAGATACGCAGTATTTT.

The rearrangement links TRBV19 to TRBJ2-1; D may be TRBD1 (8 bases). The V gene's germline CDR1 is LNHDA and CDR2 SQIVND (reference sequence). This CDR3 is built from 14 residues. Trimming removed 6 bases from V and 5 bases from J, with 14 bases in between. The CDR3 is CASRRTGGDNEQFF. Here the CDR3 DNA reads TGTGCCAGTAGGCGCACAGGGGGGGACAATGAGCAGTTCTTC.

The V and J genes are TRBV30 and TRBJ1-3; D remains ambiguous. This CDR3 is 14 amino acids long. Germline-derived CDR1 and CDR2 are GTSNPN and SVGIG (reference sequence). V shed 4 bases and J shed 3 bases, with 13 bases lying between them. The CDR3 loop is CAWNIKAGGNTIYF. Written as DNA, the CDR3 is TGTGCCTGGAATATTAAGGCGGGTGGAAACACCATATATTTT.

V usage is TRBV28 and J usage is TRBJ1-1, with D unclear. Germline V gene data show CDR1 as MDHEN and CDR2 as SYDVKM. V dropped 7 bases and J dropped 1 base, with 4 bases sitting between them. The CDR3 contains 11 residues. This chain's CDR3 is CASNGNTEAFF. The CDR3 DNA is TGTGCCAGCAACGGGAACACTGAAGCTTTCTTT.

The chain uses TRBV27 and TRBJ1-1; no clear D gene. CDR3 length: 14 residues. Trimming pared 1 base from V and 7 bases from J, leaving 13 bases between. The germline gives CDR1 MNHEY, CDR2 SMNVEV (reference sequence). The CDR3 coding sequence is TGTGCCAGCAGTTTATACGATAGCCGAGGTGAAGCTTTCTTT. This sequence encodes CASSLYDSRGEAFF.

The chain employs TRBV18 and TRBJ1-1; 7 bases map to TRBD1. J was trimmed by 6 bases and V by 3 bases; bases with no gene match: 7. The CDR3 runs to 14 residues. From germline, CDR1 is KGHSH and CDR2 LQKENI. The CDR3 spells CASSPPTGDAEAFF. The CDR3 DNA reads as TGTGCCAGCTCACCCCCCACAGGGGATGCTGAAGCTTTCTTT.

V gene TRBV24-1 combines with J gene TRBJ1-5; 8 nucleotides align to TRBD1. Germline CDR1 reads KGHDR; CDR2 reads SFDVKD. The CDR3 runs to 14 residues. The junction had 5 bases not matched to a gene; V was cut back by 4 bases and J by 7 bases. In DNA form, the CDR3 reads TGTGCCACCAGTGACCTGACAGGGGACCAGCCCCAGCATTTT. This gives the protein CATSDLTGDQPQHF.

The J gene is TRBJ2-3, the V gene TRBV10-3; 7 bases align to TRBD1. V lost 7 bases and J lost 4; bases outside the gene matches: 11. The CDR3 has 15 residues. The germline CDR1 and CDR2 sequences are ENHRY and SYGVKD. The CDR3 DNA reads TGTGCCATCAAGCAGGGACAGATGGGCTCAGATACGCAGTATTTT. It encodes CAIKQGQMGSDTQYF.

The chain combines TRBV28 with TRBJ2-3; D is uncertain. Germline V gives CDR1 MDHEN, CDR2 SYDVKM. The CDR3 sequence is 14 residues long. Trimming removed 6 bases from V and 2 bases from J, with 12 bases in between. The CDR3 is CASSHFPVTDTQYF. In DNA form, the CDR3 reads TGTGCCAGCAGCCATTTTCCAGTCACAGATACGCAGTATTTT.